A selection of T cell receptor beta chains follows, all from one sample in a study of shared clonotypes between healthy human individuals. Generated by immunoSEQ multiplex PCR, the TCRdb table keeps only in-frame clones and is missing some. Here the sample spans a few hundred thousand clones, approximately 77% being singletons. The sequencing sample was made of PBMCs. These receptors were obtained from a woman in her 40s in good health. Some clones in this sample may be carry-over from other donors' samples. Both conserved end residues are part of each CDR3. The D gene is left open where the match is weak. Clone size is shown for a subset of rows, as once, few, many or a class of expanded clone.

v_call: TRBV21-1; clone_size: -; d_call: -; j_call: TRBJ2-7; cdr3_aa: CASSHRGTGFWVAIWYEQYF; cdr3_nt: TGTGCCAGCAGCCATCGAGGGACAGGTTTTTGGGTAGCGATATGGTACGAGCAGTACTTC
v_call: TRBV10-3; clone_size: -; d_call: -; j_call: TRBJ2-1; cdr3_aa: CAISVLSSYNEQFF; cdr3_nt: TGTGCCATCAGTGTGTTAAGCTCCTACAATGAGCAGTTCTTC
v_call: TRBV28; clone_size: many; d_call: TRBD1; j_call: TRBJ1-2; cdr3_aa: CASSLSTYRGSGYTF; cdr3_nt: TGTGCCAGCAGTTTATCAACCTACAGGGGAAGTGGCTACACCTTC
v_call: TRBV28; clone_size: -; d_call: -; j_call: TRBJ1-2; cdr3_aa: CASSFSGYGYTF; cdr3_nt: TGTGCCAGCAGCTTCAGTGGGTATGGCTACACCTTC
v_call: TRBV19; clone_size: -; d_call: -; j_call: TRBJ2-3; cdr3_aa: CASSTRGHTDTQYF; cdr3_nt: TGTGCCAGTAGTACTCGGGGACACACAGATACGCAGTATTTT
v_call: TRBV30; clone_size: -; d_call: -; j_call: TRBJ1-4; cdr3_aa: CAWTPEPGQLNEKLFF; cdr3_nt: TGTGCCTGGACCCCAGAACCGGGACAACTTAATGAAAAACTGTTTTTT
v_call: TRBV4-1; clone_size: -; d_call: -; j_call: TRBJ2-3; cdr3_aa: CASSQVGTDTQYF; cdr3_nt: TGCGCCAGCAGCCAAGTGGGGACAGATACGCAGTATTTT
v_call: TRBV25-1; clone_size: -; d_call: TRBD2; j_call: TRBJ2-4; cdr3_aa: CASSRTSGGIQYF; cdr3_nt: TGTGCCAGCAGTAGGACTAGCGGAGGCATTCAGTACTTC
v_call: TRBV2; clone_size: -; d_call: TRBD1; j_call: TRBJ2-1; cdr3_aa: CASSFGTASYNEQFF; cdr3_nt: TGTGCCAGCAGTTTCGGGACAGCCTCCTACAATGAGCAGTTCTTC
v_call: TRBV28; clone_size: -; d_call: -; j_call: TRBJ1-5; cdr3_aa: CASSLFGRASNQPQHF; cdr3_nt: TGTGCCAGCAGTTTATTTGGCAGGGCGTCTAATCAGCCCCAGCATTTT
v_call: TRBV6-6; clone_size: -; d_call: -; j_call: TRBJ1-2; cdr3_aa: CASSDQAANYGYTF; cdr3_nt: TGTGCCAGCAGTGACCAAGCAGCTAACTATGGCTACACCTTC
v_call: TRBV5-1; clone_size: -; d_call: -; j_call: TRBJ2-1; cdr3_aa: CASNPGGAPSYNEQFF; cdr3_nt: TGCGCCAGCAACCCTGGGGGTGCCCCATCCTACAATGAGCAGTTCTTC
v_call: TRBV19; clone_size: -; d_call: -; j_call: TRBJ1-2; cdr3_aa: CASSIGPGREVHYGYTF; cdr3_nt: TGTGCCAGTAGTATAGGCCCCGGCAGGGAGGTTCACTATGGCTACACCTTC
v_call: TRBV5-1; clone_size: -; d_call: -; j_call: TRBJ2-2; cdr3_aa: CASSLFGGTTGELFF; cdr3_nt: TGCGCCAGCAGCTTGTTCGGGGGTACAACCGGGGAGCTGTTTTTT
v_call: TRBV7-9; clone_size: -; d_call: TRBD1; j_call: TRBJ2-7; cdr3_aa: CASGLAVRTGGQGSYEQYF; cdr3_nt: TGTGCCAGCGGCTTAGCGGTGAGAACAGGGGGACAGGGGTCCTACGAGCAGTACTTC
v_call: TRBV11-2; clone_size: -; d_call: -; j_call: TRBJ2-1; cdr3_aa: CASSHWGTYNEQFF; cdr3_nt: TGTGCCAGCAGCCACTGGGGGACCTACAATGAGCAGTTCTTC
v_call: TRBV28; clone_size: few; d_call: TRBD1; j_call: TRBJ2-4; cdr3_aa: CAHSLSQGAGRNIQYF; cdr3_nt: TGTGCTCACAGTTTATCCCAGGGGGCTGGCAGAAACATTCAGTACTTC
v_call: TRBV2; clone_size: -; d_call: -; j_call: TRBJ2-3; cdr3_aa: CASRGQNTDTQYF; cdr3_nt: TGTGCCAGCCGGGGCCAAAACACAGATACGCAGTATTTT
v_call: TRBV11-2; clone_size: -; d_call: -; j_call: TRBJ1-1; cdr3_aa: CASSPFLGNTEAFF; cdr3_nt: TGTGCCAGCAGCCCCTTTCTAGGGAACACTGAAGCTTTCTTT
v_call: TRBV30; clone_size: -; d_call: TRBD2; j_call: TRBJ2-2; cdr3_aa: CAWSVRLYSGRYTGELFF; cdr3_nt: TGTGCCTGGAGTGTACGACTCTACAGCGGGAGATACACCGGGGAGCTGTTTTTT
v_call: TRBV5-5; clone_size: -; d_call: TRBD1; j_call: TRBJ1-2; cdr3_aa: CASSWGTGKGGYTF; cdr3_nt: TGTGCCAGCAGCTGGGGGACAGGGAAGGGTGGCTACACCTTC
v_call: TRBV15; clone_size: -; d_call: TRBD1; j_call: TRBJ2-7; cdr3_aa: CATSSDRGTYEQYF; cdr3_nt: TGTGCCACCAGCAGCGACAGGGGGACCTACGAGCAGTACTTC
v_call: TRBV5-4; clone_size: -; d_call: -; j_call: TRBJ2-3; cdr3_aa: CASSSDSTDTQYF; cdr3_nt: TGTGCCAGCAGCAGCGACTCAACAGATACGCAGTATTTT
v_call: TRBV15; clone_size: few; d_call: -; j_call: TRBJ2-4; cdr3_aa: CATSRDRGGQNIQYF; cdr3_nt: TGTGCCACCAGCAGAGATCGAGGTGGCCAAAACATTCAGTACTTC
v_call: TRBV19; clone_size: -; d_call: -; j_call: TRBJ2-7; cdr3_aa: CASSKARDSYEQYF; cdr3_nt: TGTGCCAGTAGTAAAGCCCGGGATTCCTACGAGCAGTACTTC
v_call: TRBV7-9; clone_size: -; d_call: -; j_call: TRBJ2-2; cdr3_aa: CASSFPGRGTGELFF; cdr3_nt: TGTGCCAGCAGCTTCCCGGGACGAGGGACCGGGGAGCTGTTTTTT
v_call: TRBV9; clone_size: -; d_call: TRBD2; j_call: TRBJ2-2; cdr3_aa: CASSVRPGLAAGELFF; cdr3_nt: TGTGCCAGCAGCGTAAGACCGGGACTAGCGGCCGGGGAGCTGTTTTTT
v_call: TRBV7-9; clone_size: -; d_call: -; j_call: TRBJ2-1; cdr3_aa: CASSLDGGRQFF; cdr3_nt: TGTGCCAGCAGCTTAGACGGTGGGAGGCAGTTCTTC
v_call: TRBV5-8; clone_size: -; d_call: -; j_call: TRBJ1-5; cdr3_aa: CASSLYGGDQPQHF; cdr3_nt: TGTGCCAGCAGCTTGTACGGGGGCGACCAGCCCCAGCATTTT
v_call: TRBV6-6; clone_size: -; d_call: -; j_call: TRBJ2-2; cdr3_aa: CASSRTAVGTGELFF; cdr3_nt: TGTGCCAGCAGTAGGACAGCGGTGGGAACCGGGGAGCTGTTTTTT
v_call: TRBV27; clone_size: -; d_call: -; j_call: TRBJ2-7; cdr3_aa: CASSPFSPLRYEQYF; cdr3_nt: TGTGCCAGCAGCCCCTTTAGTCCCCTTCGTTACGAGCAGTACTTC
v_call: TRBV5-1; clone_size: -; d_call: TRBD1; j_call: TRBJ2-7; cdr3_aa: CASSLEQGAYEQYF; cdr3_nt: TGCGCCAGCAGCTTGGAACAGGGGGCCTACGAGCAGTACTTC